The entry that follows covers one T cell receptor (beta chain) sequence. The authors' processing: Counts of nucleated cells, estimated from reference gene primer amplification, were obtained. The data were produced by immunoSEQ multiplex PCR, yet TCRdb's version contains in-frame clones alone and is incomplete. D and trimming were read from the DNA, whereas the V and J calls and clone size are those reported in that table. The sample records about 70,000 clones, 86% being singletons. The data belong to a study of blood T cell repertoires in COVID-19. Turning to the study itself: The United States, Italy and Spain supplied acute and convalescent COVID-19 samples. Sources were T cells, B-cell-depleted T cells, or PBMCs; the material itself was cDNA or gDNA.

Trimming removed 0 bases from V and 8 bases from J, with 18 bases in between. The CDR3 contains 17 residues. Germline loops: CDR1 SGHNT, CDR2 YYREEE (reference sequence). This clonotype was obtained from a human donor in a cohort sampled during active COVID-19. The chain uses TRBV5-4 and TRBJ1-6; possible D gene TRBD1, 5 bases. The specimen was peripheral blood. The DNA of the CDR3 is TGTGCCAGCAGCTTGGAGCCCCCACAGGTGGGGTATTCACCCCTCCACTTT. It is translated as CASSLEPPQVGYSPLHF. Complete variable domain (other parts from reference TRBV5-4 and TRBJ1-6): ETGVTQSPTHLIKTRGQQVTLRCSSQSGHNTVSWYQQALGQGPQFIFQYYREEENGRGNFPPRFSGLQFPNYSSELNVNALELDDSALYLCASSLEPPQVGYSPLHFGNGTRLTVT.